These 32 T cell receptor beta chains were sequenced from one sample in a study of blood T cell repertoires in COVID-19. Profiled with immunoSEQ multiplex PCR; TCRdb holds only in-frame clones, not every one. The sample yields some 180,000 clones, around 83% seen once. Sequencing was done on a sample of peripheral blood. Receptor source: a human donor in a cohort sampled during active COVID-19.

The sample holds one count of this clone. The CDR3 reads CASSSGLTQETQYF. The CDR3 DNA sequence: TGCGCCAGCAGCTCGGGACTTACACAAGAGACCCAGTACTTC. The chain is built from TRBV5-1 and TRBJ2-5; tentative D call: TRBD2 (6 bases). The CDR3 extends over 14 amino acids. Trimming took off 3 bases at V and 2 bases at J, with 11 bases between the two ends. Per the germline V gene, CDR1 is SGHRS and CDR2 is YFSETQ.

The CDR3 DNA reads TGTGCCAGCAGCACACCCGGGACAGGGGTCTATGAGCAGTTCTTC. It encodes CASSTPGTGVYEQFF. This chain links TRBV6-5 with TRBJ2-1; 10 bases map to TRBD1. With V trimmed by 6 bases and J by 8 bases, 10 bases remained unmatched. The V gene's germline CDR1 is MNHEY and CDR2 SVGAGI. The CDR3 consists of 15 residues.

The chain is built from TRBV4-1 and TRBJ2-1, with 9 bases that match TRBD2. From germline, CDR1 is MGHRA and CDR2 YSYEKL. Unmatched junction bases numbered 16, after V lost 1 base and J lost 0 bases. The CDR3 contains 21 residues. CDR3 nucleotide sequence: TGCGCCAGCAGCCAAGGATTGGGCGGGAGGGGAACGAAGAGCTCCTACAATGAGCAGTTCTTC. This sequence encodes CASSQGLGGRGTKSSYNEQFF.

The chain recombines TRBV30 with TRBJ1-2; D remains ambiguous. Germline V lookup: CDR1 GTSNPN, CDR2 SVGIG (reference sequence). V shed 1 base and J shed 4 bases, with 16 bases lying between them. The CDR3 covers 15 residues. The CDR3, as DNA: TGTGCCTGGAGTGGACCGGGATCACCCCTCTATGGCTACACCTTC. This codes for CAWSGPGSPLYGYTF.

The CDR3: CASSPRTGGDEQYF. CDR3 sequence (DNA): TGCGCCAGCAGCCCCCGGACAGGGGGCGACGAGCAGTACTTC. The chain carries TRBV5-1 and TRBJ2-7; 11 bases map to TRBD1. The germline V gene encodes CDR1 SGHRS and CDR2 YFSETQ. V trimming: 4 bases; J trimming: 5 bases; junction bases outside the gene matches: 5. The CDR3 has 14 amino acids.

The rearrangement uses TRBV13 and TRBJ1-3, with 7 bases fitting TRBD1. From germline, CDR1 is PRHDT and CDR2 FYEKMQ (reference sequence). With V trimmed by 3 bases and J by 7 bases, 6 bases remained unmatched. CDR3 length: 14 amino acids. The CDR3 region is CASSFDRVGNTIYF. The CDR3 region has the DNA TGTGCCAGCAGCTTCGACAGGGTGGGTAACACCATATATTTT.

The chain uses TRBV4-1 and TRBJ2-1, with D hard to call. The CDR3 is made up of 15 amino acids. The V end lost 3 bases, the J end lost 0 bases, and 9 bases lay between the germline ends. Germline V gives CDR1 MGHRA, CDR2 YSYEKL. As DNA, the CDR3 is TGCGCCAGCAGCCAGGGCCGTTTCTCCTACAATGAGCAGTTCTTC. Protein: CASSQGRFSYNEQFF.

As regards this clone: A junction boundary mismatches the germline segment, possibly from a read error. The chain links TRBV7-7 to TRBJ2-5; 7 positions match TRBD2. There are 14 residues in the CDR3. Per germline, CDR1 SSHAT and CDR2 FNYEAQ (reference sequence). The CDR3 protein is CASSLAGLRETQYF. The CDR3 nucleotides read TGTGCTAGCAGCTTAGCGGGCCTCAGAGAGACCCAGTACTTC.

The CDR3 nucleotides read TGTGCCAGCAGCCAAGGACTGAGGACTGAAGCTTTCTTT. Protein product: CASSQGLRTEAFF. The rearrangement links TRBV3-1 (or the pseudogene TRBV3-2) to TRBJ1-1; no firm D call. Per the germline V gene, CDR1 is LGHDT and CDR2 is YNNKEL (reference sequence). Trimming took off 1 base at V and 5 bases at J, with 8 bases between the two ends. The CDR3 is 13 amino acids.

This chain links TRBV5-1 with TRBJ2-1, with 9 bases lining up with TRBD2. J was trimmed by 7 bases and V by 0 bases; bases with no gene match: 8. Germline CDR1 and CDR2: SGHRS and YFSETQ. The CDR3 sequence is 16 residues long. For the CDR3, the DNA is TGCGCCAGCAGCTTGGCCGCGGGAGGGCGGGGGAATGAGCAGTTCTTC. Amino acid sequence: CASSLAAGGRGNEQFF.

The rearrangement uses TRBV5-6 and TRBJ2-1; 11 bases are shared with TRBD1. The CDR3 is made up of 19 amino acids. Trimming took 4 bases from V and 3 from J; bases not matched to a gene: 15. Germline V lookup: CDR1 SGHDT, CDR2 YYEEEE. CDR3 amino acids: CASSLTGQGALSYYNEQFF. For the CDR3, the DNA is TGTGCCAGCAGCCTGACCGGACAGGGGGCATTATCGTACTACAATGAGCAGTTCTTC. The full variable domain, completed using reference TRBV5-6 and TRBJ2-1, is DAGVTQSPTHLIKTRGQQVTLRCSPKSGHDTVSWYQQALGQGPQFIFQYYEEEERQRGNFPDRFSGHQFPNYSSELNVNALLLGDSALYLCASSLTGQGALSYYNEQFFGPGTRLTVL.

V gene TRBV7-8 combines with J gene TRBJ2-1; 7 bases agree with TRBD2. This CDR3 region has 16 residues. V lost 1 base, J lost 7 bases, and 10 bases stayed unmatched. Germline V lookup: CDR1 SGHVS, CDR2 FQNEAQ. The CDR3 sequence: CASSLVAAQRGNEQFF. For the CDR3, the DNA is TGTGCCAGCAGCTTAGTGGCGGCTCAGCGGGGAAATGAGCAGTTCTTC.

V and J are TRBV28 and TRBJ2-1; no clear D gene. Germline lookup yields CDR1 MDHEN and CDR2 SYDVKM. The CDR3 is 17 amino acids. V was cut by 7 bases and J by 2 bases, with 21 bases left in between. The CDR3 loop is CASKPGSLVRTYNEQFF. The CDR3 DNA follows: TGTGCCAGCAAACCTGGGTCCCTAGTAAGGACCTACAATGAGCAGTTCTTC.

V and J are TRBV6-5 and TRBJ2-7, with 7 bases fitting TRBD1. This CDR3 contains 12 residues. From germline, CDR1 is MNHEY and CDR2 SVGAGI. V lost 10 bases to trimming and J lost 2 bases; unmatched junction nucleotides: 5. The CDR3 DNA is TGTGCCATCGGGACAGTCCCCTACGAGCAGTACTTC. This translates into CAIGTVPYEQYF.

Here the CDR3 DNA reads TGCGCCAGCAGCTTGGGTGCGACTAGCGGAAAAGAGACCCAGTACTTC. Its protein product is CASSLGATSGKETQYF. This chain connects TRBV5-1 to TRBJ2-5; 9 nucleotides align to TRBD2. The CDR3 runs 16 residues. The germline gives CDR1 SGHRS, CDR2 YFSETQ. With V trimmed by 0 bases and J by 3 bases, 6 bases remained unmatched. Together with reference TRBV5-1 and TRBJ2-5, the CDR3 gives the full variable domain: KAGVTQTPRYLIKTRGQQVTLSCSPISGHRSVSWYQQTPGQGLQFLFEYFSETQRNKGNFPGRFSGRQFSNSRSEMNVSTLELGDSALYLCASSLGATSGKETQYFGPGTRLLVL.

This chain connects TRBV7-2 to TRBJ1-2; 7 nucleotides agree with TRBD1. V trimming: 5 bases; J trimming: 2 bases; junction bases outside the gene matches: 2. Germline V gene lookup returns CDR1 SGHTA and CDR2 FQGNSA. This CDR3 has 13 residues. The CDR3 DNA is TGTGCCAGCAGCGGACAGGCGAACTATGGCTACACCTTC. Its protein is CASSGQANYGYTF.

This clone was recorded a few times. The J gene is TRBJ2-2, the V gene TRBV2, with 14 bases that match TRBD2. The junction had 8 bases not matched to a gene; V was cut back by 6 bases and J by 5 bases. Germline CDR1 SNHLY, CDR2 FYNNEI. The CDR3 totals 17 residues. CDR3 region: CASSTTSGRARTGELFF. The DNA for the CDR3 is TGTGCCAGCAGCACGACTAGCGGGAGGGCCCGTACCGGGGAGCTGTTTTTT. Drawing the rest from reference TRBV2 and TRBJ2-2, the complete variable domain is EPEVTQTPSHQVTQMGQEVILRCVPISNHLYFYWYRQILGQKVEFLVSFYNNEISEKSEIFDDQFSVERPDGSNFTLKIRSTKLEDSAMYFCASSTTSGRARTGELFFGEGSRLTVL.

The genes are TRBV14 and TRBJ2-3, with D uncertain. The CDR3 spans 15 residues. From germline, CDR1 is SGHDN and CDR2 FVKESK. V shed 4 bases and J shed 3 bases, with 14 bases lying between them. In nucleotides, the CDR3 is TGTGCCAGCAGCCGCATCTGGTCCCGGACAGATACGCAGTATTTT. Amino acid sequence: CASSRIWSRTDTQYF.

The rearrangement uses TRBV5-1 and TRBJ1-1, with 12 bases aligning to TRBD1. CDR1 and CDR2 (germline): SGHRS, YFSETQ. The trim removed 1 base at V and 0 bases at J, leaving 7 bases unmatched. This CDR3 contains 18 residues. DNA of the CDR3: TGCGCCAGCAGCTTGTGGGGGACAGGGGGCGGCATGAACACTGAAGCTTTCTTT. Its protein product is CASSLWGTGGGMNTEAFF.

This chain uses TRBV5-4 with TRBJ2-3; TRBD2 might be the D (7 bases). Germline-derived CDR1 and CDR2 are SGHNT and YYREEE (reference sequence). The V end was cut by 2 bases, the J end by 0 bases, with 13 bases between. The CDR3 totals 16 residues. The CDR3 loop is CASSLRRGGSTDTQYF. CDR3 nucleotide sequence: TGTGCCAGCAGCTTAAGGAGGGGGGGGAGCACAGATACGCAGTATTTT.

The DNA for the CDR3 is TGTGCCAGTAGATTAGCGGGAGCGTCCTACGAGCAGTACTTC. The encoded protein is CASRLAGASYEQYF. V is TRBV19 and J is TRBJ2-7, with TRBD2 matching over 9 bases. Trimming took 6 bases from V and 1 from J; bases not matched to a gene: 4. Germline loops: CDR1 LNHDA, CDR2 SQIVND (reference sequence). This CDR3 is 14 amino acids long.

This rearrangement joins TRBV6-2 or TRBV6-3 to TRBJ2-2; 7 bases line up with TRBD1. Per the germline V gene, CDR1 is MNHEY and CDR2 is SVGEGT. CDR3 size: 16 residues. V shed 1 base, J shed 1 base, and the junction held 3 bases outside the gene matches. The CDR3 reads CASSYLRTGNTGELFF. For the CDR3, the DNA is TGTGCCAGCAGTTACTTACGGACAGGGAACACCGGGGAGCTGTTTTTT.

This chain joins TRBV5-8 and TRBJ1-5; 8 bases line up with TRBD1. CDR1 and CDR2 (germline): SGHTS, YDEGEE. CDR3 length equals 15 residues. Losses at the gene ends were 3 bases for V and 4 bases for J; bases not matched to a gene: 6. This CDR3 reads CASSSDRVRNQPQHF. In DNA, the CDR3 is TGTGCCAGCAGCTCGGACAGGGTACGGAATCAGCCCCAGCATTTT. Full variable domain (missing parts from reference TRBV5-8 and TRBJ1-5): EAGVTQSPTHLIKTRGQQATLRCSPISGHTSVYWYQQALGLGLQFLLWYDEGEERNRGNFPPRFSGRQFPNYSSELNVNALELEDSALYLCASSSDRVRNQPQHFGDGTRLSIL.

The chain couples TRBV2 to TRBJ1-1; possible D gene TRBD1, 5 bases. Germline loops: CDR1 SNHLY, CDR2 FYNNEI. V lost 1 base to trimming and J lost 5 bases, with 14 bases between them. This CDR3 is 15 amino acids long. In nucleotides, the CDR3 is TGTGCCAGCAGTGAAGTAGGTCACCGGGGGACTGAAGCTTTCTTT. Its protein product is CASSEVGHRGTEAFF.

The rearrangement links TRBV28 to TRBJ1-5; D gene uncertain. The V end lost 6 bases, the J end lost 3 bases, and 21 bases lay between the germline ends. Germline values: CDR1 MDHEN, CDR2 SYDVKM. There are 17 residues in the CDR3. The CDR3 spells CASRVSGLSLDNQPQHF. In DNA, the CDR3 is TGTGCCAGCAGAGTATCGGGGTTAAGCTTAGACAATCAGCCCCAGCATTTT. Filled out from reference TRBV28 and TRBJ1-5, the complete variable domain reads DVKVTQSSRYLVKRTGEKVFLECVQDMDHENMFWYRQDPGLGLRLIYFSYDVKMKEKGDIPEGYSVSREKKERFSLILESASTNQTSMYLCASRVSGLSLDNQPQHFGDGTRLSIL.

This clone was seen more than once but under ten times. CDR3 DNA sequence: TGCAGTGCTAGTATCCGGGACAGGGCCTTACTCTCCTATGGCTACACCTTC. Translating it yields CSASIRDRALLSYGYTF. The chain employs TRBV20-1 and TRBJ1-2, with TRBD1 matching over 9 bases. There are 17 residues in the CDR3. The germline V gene encodes CDR1 DFQATT and CDR2 SNEGSKA (reference sequence). After removal of 3 bases from V and 4 bases from J, the junction contained 15 bases not matched to a gene.

This clone showed up just once. J is TRBJ2-7 and V is TRBV6-6; possible D gene TRBD2, 5 bases. V was clipped by 6 bases and J by 3 bases, with 15 bases between them. Germline loops: CDR1 MNHNY, CDR2 SVGAGI (reference sequence). The CDR3 is 14 amino acids. The CDR3 DNA follows: TGTGCCAGCAGCCCTCCGTCTAGCAACTACGAGCAGTACTTC. Protein: CASSPPSSNYEQYF.

The chain couples TRBV28 to TRBJ1-5, with D tentatively TRBD1 (5 bases). The CDR3 has 14 amino acids. The germline CDR1 and CDR2 sequences are MDHEN and SYDVKM. V was cut by 3 bases and J by 6 bases, with 12 bases left in between. In DNA, the CDR3 is TGTGCCAGCAGTTTTCCTCAGGGAAGTCAGCCCCAGCATTTT. This gives the protein CASSFPQGSQPQHF.

The gene calls are TRBV11-2 and TRBJ2-1; 7 bases match TRBD2. After removal of 5 bases from V and 5 bases from J, the junction contained 12 bases not matched to a gene. This CDR3 has 16 residues. Germline V CDR1 and CDR2: SGHAT, FQNNGV. The CDR3 region has the DNA TGTGCCAGCAGCCGCGGTGGCGGGAGAGGGGACAATGAGCAGTTCTTC. This sequence encodes CASSRGGGRGDNEQFF.

This clone occurred once. The chain combines TRBV11-2 with TRBJ1-6; no definite D call. This CDR3 is built from 15 residues. The V and J ends lost 0 bases and 8 bases respectively, with 11 bases between them. Germline CDR1 and CDR2: SGHAT and FQNNGV. The CDR3 nucleotides read TGTGCCAGCAGCTTAGATCAGTCCACCTATTCACCCCTCCACTTT. The encoded protein is CASSLDQSTYSPLHF.

The J gene is TRBJ2-7, the V gene TRBV10-3; 8 nucleotides match TRBD1. The V segment lost 6 bases and the J segment 5 bases; nucleotides outside the gene matches: 18. The germline V gene encodes CDR1 ENHRY and CDR2 SYGVKD. The CDR3 spans 17 residues. Here the CDR3 reads CAIRDGVLDREGDEQYF. CDR3 nucleotide sequence: TGTGCCATCAGAGATGGCGTTTTGGACAGGGAAGGCGACGAGCAGTACTTC.

Only a few counts were recorded for this clone. The chain couples TRBV6-5 to TRBJ2-7, with 9 positions matching TRBD1. The CDR3 totals 16 residues. CDR1 and CDR2 (germline): MNHEY, SVGAGI. V lost 4 bases, J lost 2 bases, and 9 bases stayed unmatched. The CDR3 region has the DNA TGTGCCAGCAGTTGGCTCCCGGGACAGGGAACCTACGAGCAGTACTTC. Translated, it gives CASSWLPGQGTYEQYF.